The T cell receptor beta chain described here comes from a study of cytomegalovirus exposure and HLA in healthy donors. The CDR3 runs to 14 residues. The ends were cut back, 7 bases at V and 1 base at J, with 14 bases in the middle. CDR1 is SGHRS, CDR2 YFSETQ, per germline. Concerning this clone: Its antigen is still unknown.

Points from the study as a whole: With high specificity and sensitivity, the classifier reportedly diagnosed cytomegalovirus status. Researchers counted approximately 160 TCR beta chains as cytomegalovirus-associated. A prior analysis recorded that most TCR beta V segments were productive about 87% or about 30% of the time.

PCR amplification relied on 60 Vbeta primers (plus 13 Jbeta primers). Libraries were prepared by immunoSEQ multiplex PCR; TCRdb keeps only in-frame clonotypes and omits some of them. Its clone listing holds 45,000 to 60,000 clones. Sequences were obtained from PBMCs. This rearrangement joins TRBV5-1 to TRBJ1-1; D unclear. This receptor was obtained from a woman aged 40 to 50 in good health and CMV-seronegative. CDR3 sequence (DNA): TGCGCCAGCCGGGGAGGTGCCTCGAACACTGAAGCTTTCTTT. As protein: CASRGGASNTEAFF.